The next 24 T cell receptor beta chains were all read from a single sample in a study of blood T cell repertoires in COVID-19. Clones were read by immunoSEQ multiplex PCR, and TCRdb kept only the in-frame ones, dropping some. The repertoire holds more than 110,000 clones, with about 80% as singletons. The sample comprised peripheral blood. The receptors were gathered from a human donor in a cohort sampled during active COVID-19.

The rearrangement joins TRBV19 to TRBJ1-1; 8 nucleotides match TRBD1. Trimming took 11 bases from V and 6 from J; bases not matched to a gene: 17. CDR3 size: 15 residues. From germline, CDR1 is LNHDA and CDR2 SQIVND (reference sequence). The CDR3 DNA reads TGTGCCTCTAAAAACAGGGGGGTGGTAGGAGCTGAAGCTTTCTTT. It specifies CASKNRGVVGAEAFF.

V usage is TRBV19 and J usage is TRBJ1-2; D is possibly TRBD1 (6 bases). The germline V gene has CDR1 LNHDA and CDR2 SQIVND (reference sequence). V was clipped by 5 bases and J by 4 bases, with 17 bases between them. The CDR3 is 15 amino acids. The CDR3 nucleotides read TGTGCCAGTAGTGAGGTACAGGGTTTCGGCTATGGCTACACCTTC. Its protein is CASSEVQGFGYGYTF.

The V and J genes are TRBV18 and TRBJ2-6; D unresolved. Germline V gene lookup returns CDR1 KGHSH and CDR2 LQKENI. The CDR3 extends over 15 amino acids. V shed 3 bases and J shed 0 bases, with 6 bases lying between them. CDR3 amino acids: CASSPAVSGANVLTF. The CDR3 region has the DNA TGTGCCAGCTCACCGGCAGTCTCTGGGGCCAACGTCCTGACTTTC. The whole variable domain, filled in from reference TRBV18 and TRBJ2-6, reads NAGVMQNPRHLVRRRGQEARLRCSPMKGHSHVYWYRQLPEEGLKFMVYLQKENIIDESGMPKERFSAEFPKEGPSILRIQQVVRGDSAAYFCASSPAVSGANVLTFGAGSRLTVL.

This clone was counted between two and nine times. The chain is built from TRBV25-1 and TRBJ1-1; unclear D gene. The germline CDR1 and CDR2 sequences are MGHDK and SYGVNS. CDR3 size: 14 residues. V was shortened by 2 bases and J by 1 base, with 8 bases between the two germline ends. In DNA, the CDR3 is TGTGCCAGCAGTGAAAGAGGCTCGAACACTGAAGCTTTCTTT. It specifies CASSERGSNTEAFF.

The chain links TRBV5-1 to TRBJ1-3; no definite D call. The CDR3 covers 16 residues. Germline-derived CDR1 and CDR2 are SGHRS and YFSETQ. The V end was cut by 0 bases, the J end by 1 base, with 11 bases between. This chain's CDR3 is CASSLESPGSGNTIYF. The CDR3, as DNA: TGCGCCAGCAGCTTGGAATCGCCAGGATCTGGAAACACCATATATTTT.

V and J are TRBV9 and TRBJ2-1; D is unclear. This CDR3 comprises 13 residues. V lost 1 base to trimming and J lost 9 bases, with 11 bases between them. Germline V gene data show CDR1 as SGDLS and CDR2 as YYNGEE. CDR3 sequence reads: CASSVSHNTEQFF. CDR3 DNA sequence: TGTGCCAGCAGCGTATCCCACAATACTGAGCAGTTCTTC.

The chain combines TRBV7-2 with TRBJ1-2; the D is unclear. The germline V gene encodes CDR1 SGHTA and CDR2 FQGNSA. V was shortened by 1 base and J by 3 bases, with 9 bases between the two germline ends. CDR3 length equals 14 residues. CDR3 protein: CASSLGSVDYGYTF. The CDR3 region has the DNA TGTGCCAGCAGCTTAGGGTCGGTGGACTATGGCTACACCTTC. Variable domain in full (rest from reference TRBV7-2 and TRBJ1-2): GAGVSQSPSNKVTEKGKDVELRCDPISGHTALYWYRQSLGQGLEFLIYFQGNSAPDKSGLPSDRFSAERTGGSVSTLTIQRTQQEDSAVYLCASSLGSVDYGYTFGSGTRLTVV.

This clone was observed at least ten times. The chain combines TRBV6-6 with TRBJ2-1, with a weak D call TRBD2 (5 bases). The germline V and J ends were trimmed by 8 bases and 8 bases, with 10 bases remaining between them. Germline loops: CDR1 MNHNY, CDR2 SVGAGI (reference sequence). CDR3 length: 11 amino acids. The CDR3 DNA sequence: TGTGCCAGCGAGGAGGTTGATGAGCAGTTCTTC. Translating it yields CASEEVDEQFF.

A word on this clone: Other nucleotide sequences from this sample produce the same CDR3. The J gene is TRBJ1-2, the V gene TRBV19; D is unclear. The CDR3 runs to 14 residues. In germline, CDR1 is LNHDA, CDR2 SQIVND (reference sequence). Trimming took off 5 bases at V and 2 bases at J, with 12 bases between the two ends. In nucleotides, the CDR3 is TGTGCCAGTAGTCCACCCGACACAAACTATGGCTACACCTTC. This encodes CASSPPDTNYGYTF.

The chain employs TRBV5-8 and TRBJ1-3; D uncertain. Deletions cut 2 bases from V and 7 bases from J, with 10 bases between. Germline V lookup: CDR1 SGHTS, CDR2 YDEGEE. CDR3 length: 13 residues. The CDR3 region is CASSFYTGNTIYF. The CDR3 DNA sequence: TGTGCCAGCAGCTTCTATACGGGGAACACCATATATTTT. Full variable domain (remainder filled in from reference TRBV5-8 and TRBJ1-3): EAGVTQSPTHLIKTRGQQATLRCSPISGHTSVYWYQQALGLGLQFLLWYDEGEERNRGNFPPRFSGRQFPNYSSELNVNALELEDSALYLCASSFYTGNTIYFGEGSWLTVV.

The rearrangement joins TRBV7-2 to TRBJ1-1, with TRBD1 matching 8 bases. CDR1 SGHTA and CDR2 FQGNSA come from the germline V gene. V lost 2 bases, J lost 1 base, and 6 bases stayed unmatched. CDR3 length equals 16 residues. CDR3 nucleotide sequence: TGTGCCAGCAGCTTATCCAGGGGGCTAAGGAACACTGAAGCTTTCTTT. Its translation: CASSLSRGLRNTEAFF.

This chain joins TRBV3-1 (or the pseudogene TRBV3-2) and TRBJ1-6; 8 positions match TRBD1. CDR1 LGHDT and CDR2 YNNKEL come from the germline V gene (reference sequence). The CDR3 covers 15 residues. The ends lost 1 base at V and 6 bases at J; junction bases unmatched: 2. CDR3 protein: CASSQGQGTNSPLHF. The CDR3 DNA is TGTGCCAGCAGCCAAGGACAGGGGACTAATTCACCCCTCCACTTT.

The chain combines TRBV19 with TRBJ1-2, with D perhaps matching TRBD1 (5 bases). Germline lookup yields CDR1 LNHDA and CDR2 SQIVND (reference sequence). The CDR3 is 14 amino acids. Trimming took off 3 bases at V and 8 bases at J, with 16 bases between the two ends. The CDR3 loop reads CASSIEGQGVGYTF. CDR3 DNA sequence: TGTGCCAGTAGTATTGAAGGGCAGGGCGTCGGCTACACCTTC.

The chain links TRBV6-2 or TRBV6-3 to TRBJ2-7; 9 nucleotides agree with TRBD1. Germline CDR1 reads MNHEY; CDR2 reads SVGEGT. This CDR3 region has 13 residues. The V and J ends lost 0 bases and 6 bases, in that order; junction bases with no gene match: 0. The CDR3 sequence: CASSYSTGGEQYF. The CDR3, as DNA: TGTGCCAGCAGTTACTCGACAGGGGGCGAGCAGTACTTC.

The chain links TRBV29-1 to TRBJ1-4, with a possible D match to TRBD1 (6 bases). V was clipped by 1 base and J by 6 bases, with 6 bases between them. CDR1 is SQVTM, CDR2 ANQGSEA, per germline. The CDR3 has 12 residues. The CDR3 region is CSVEGQDEKLFF. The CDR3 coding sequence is TGCAGCGTTGAAGGACAGGATGAAAAACTGTTTTTT.

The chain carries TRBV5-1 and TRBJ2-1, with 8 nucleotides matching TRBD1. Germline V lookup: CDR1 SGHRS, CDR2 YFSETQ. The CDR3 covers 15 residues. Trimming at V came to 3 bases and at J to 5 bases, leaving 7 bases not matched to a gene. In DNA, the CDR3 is TGCGCCAGCAGCTCCCCGGGACAGGTTCACAATGAGCAGTTCTTC. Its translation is CASSSPGQVHNEQFF. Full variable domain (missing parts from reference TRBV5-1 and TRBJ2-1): KAGVTQTPRYLIKTRGQQVTLSCSPISGHRSVSWYQQTPGQGLQFLFEYFSETQRNKGNFPGRFSGRQFSNSRSEMNVSTLELGDSALYLCASSSPGQVHNEQFFGPGTRLTVL.

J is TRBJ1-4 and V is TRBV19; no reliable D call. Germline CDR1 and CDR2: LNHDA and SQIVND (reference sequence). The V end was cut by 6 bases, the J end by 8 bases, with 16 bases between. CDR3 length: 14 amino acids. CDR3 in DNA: TGTGCCAGTAGGGCGACTTGGGAGAGGGAAAAACTGTTTTTT. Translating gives CASRATWEREKLFF.

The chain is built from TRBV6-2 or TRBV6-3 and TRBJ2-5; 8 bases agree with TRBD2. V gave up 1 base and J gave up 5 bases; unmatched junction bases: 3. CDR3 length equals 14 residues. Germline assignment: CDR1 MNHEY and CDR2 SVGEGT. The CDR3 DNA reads TGTGCCAGCAGTTACTTCGGGAGGGCGGAGACCCAGTACTTC. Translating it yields CASSYFGRAETQYF.

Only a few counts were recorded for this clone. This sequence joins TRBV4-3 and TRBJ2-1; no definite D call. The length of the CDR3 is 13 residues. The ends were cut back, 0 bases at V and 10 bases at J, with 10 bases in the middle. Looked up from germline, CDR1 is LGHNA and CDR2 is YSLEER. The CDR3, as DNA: TGCGCCAGCAGCCAAGATCCGAGTTACGAGCAGTTCTTC. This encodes CASSQDPSYEQFF.

The CDR3 DNA follows: TGTGCCAGCTCAGGGGAGGACAGGGCTGCCACTGAAGCTTTCTTT. It codes for CASSGEDRAATEAFF. This rearrangement joins TRBV18 to TRBJ1-1, with TRBD1 matching over 8 bases. Germline lookup yields CDR1 KGHSH and CDR2 LQKENI. J was trimmed by 4 bases and V by 5 bases; bases with no gene match: 9. CDR3 length equals 15 residues. Filled out from reference TRBV18 and TRBJ1-1, the complete variable domain reads NAGVMQNPRHLVRRRGQEARLRCSPMKGHSHVYWYRQLPEEGLKFMVYLQKENIIDESGMPKERFSAEFPKEGPSILRIQQVVRGDSAAYFCASSGEDRAATEAFFGQGTRLTVV.

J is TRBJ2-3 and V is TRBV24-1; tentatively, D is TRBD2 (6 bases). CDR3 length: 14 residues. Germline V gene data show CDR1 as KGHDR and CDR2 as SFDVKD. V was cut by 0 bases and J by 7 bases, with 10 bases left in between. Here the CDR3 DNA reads TGTGCCACCAGTGATTTGACGGGGGTGAATACGCAGTATTTT. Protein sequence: CATSDLTGVNTQYF.

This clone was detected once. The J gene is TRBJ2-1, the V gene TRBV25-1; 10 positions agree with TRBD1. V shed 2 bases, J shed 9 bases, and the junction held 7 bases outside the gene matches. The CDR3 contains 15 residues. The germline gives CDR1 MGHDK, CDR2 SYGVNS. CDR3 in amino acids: CASSEPGTGETEQFF. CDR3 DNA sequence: TGTGCCAGCAGTGAACCCGGGACAGGGGAGACTGAGCAGTTCTTC.

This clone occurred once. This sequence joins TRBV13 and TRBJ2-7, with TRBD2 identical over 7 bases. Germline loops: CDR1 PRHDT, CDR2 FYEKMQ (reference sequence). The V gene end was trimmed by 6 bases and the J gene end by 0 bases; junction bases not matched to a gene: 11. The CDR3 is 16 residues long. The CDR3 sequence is CASSPSGGGSSYEQYF. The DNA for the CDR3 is TGTGCCAGCAGTCCTTCGGGCGGGGGAAGCTCCTACGAGCAGTACTTC.

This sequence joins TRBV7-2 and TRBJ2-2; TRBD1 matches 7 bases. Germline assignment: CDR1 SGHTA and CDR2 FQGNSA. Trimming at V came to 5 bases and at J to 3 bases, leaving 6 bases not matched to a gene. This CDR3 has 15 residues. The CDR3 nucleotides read TGTGCCAGCAGCGCACAGGGGATGTACACCGGGGAGCTGTTTTTT. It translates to CASSAQGMYTGELFF.